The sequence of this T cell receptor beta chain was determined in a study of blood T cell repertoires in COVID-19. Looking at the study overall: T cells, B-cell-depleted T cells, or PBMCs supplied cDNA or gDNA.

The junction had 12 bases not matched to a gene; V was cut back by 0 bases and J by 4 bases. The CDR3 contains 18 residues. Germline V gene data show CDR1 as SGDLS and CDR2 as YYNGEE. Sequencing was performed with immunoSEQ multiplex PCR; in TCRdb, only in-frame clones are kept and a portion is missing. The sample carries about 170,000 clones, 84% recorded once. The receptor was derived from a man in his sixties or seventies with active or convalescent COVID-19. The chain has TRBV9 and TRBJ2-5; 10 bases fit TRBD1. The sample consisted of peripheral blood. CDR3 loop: CASSVAWQGQGRGETQYF. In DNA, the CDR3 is TGTGCCAGCAGCGTAGCTTGGCAGGGACAGGGGAGAGGAGAGACCCAGTACTTC.